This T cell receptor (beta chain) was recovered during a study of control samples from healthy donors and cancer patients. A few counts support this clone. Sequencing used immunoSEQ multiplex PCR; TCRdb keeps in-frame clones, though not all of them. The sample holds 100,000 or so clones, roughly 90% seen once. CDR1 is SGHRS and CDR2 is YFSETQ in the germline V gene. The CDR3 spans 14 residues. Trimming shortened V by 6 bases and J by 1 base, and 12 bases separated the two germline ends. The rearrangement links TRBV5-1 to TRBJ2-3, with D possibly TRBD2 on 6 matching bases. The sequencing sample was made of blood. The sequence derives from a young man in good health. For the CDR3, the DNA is TGCGCCAGCATGGAGGGCAAGGGCACAGATACGCAGTATTTT. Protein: CASMEGKGTDTQYF.